These 21 T cell receptor beta chains were all obtained from the same sample, sequenced in a study of shared clonotypes between healthy human individuals. TCRdb keeps only in-frame clones here, not all; method: immunoSEQ multiplex PCR. This sample carries hundreds of thousands of clones, roughly 78% of them seen once, and the ten largest clones take under 2%. Sequencing was performed on memory CD4+ T cells sorted from blood. The subset: CD45RA-negative fraction. These receptors were collected from a woman in her 30s in good health.

The rearrangement uses TRBV28 and TRBJ1-1; D ambiguous. Germline assignment: CDR1 MDHEN and CDR2 SYDVKM. V dropped 11 bases and J dropped 7 bases, with 11 bases sitting between them. This CDR3 has 10 residues. In DNA form, the CDR3 reads TGTGCCCCCTGTTACTATGAAGCTTTCTTT. It encodes CAPCYYEAFF. Based on the CDR3 plus reference TRBV28 and TRBJ1-1, the full variable domain is DVKVTQSSRYLVKRTGEKVFLECVQDMDHENMFWYRQDPGLGLRLIYFSYDVKMKEKGDIPEGYSVSREKKERFSLILESASTNQTSMYLCAPCYYEAFFGQGTRLTVV.

The chain couples TRBV18 to TRBJ2-3; TRBD2 aligns across 12 bases. This CDR3 is 16 amino acids long. The trim removed 0 bases at V and 4 bases at J, leaving 2 bases unmatched. The germline V gene encodes CDR1 KGHSH and CDR2 LQKENI. The CDR3 region is CASSPPTSGSADTQYF. DNA for the CDR3: TGTGCCAGCTCACCACCGACTAGCGGGAGCGCAGATACGCAGTATTTT.

This chain joins TRBV7-2 and TRBJ2-3; D may be TRBD1 or TRBD2 (5 bases each). The CDR3 spans 15 residues. The germline V and J ends were trimmed by 7 bases and 0 bases, with 14 bases remaining between them. From germline, CDR1 is SGHTA and CDR2 FQGNSA. The CDR3 DNA reads as TGTGCCAGCACCCGACAATGGGGGAGCACAGATACGCAGTATTTT. Its protein is CASTRQWGSTDTQYF.

The V and J genes are TRBV6-1 and TRBJ1-1; a possible D gene is TRBD1 (5 bases). V was trimmed by 5 bases and J by 2 bases, leaving 12 bases between them. The CDR3 runs 14 residues. Looked up from germline, CDR1 is MNHNS and CDR2 is SASEGT. CDR3 region: CASSQKQANTEAFF. Here the CDR3 DNA reads TGTGCCAGCAGTCAAAAACAGGCTAACACTGAAGCTTTCTTT.

The chain combines TRBV5-1 with TRBJ2-1, with D possibly being TRBD2 (5 bases). Trimming pared 4 bases from V and 2 bases from J, leaving 13 bases between. The CDR3 spans 15 residues. Germline V gene lookup returns CDR1 SGHRS and CDR2 YFSETQ. The CDR3 DNA reads TGCGCCAGCAGCCACGACTCCGGGGCCTACAATGAGCAGTTCTTC. It yields the protein CASSHDSGAYNEQFF.

This clone was seen only a few times. This rearrangement joins TRBV7-2 to TRBJ2-5; no definite D call. Looked up from germline, CDR1 is SGHTA and CDR2 is FQGNSA. The germline V and J ends were trimmed by 3 bases and 1 base, with 9 bases remaining between them. CDR3 length equals 14 residues. The DNA for the CDR3 is TGTGCCAGCAGCTTTTTCCTGTCCCAAGAGACCCAGTACTTC. This encodes CASSFFLSQETQYF.

Notes on this clone: Other nucleotide sequences in the sample specify the same CDR3. The DNA for the CDR3 is TGTGCCAGCAGTACGACAGGCTATGGCTACACCTTC. Translated, it gives CASSTTGYGYTF. The chain employs TRBV28 and TRBJ1-2; D is possibly TRBD1 (6 bases). This CDR3 comprises 12 residues. CDR1 and CDR2 (germline): MDHEN, SYDVKM. Trimming removed 5 bases from V and 4 bases from J, with 8 bases in between.

This clone has at least ten counts. This chain connects TRBV27 to TRBJ2-3; D uncertain. The CDR3 is 15 amino acids. The germline V gene has CDR1 MNHEY and CDR2 SMNVEV (reference sequence). Trimming pared 4 bases from V and 0 bases from J, leaving 11 bases between. The CDR3 DNA follows: TGTGCCAGCAGTTCAGACCTAACTAGCACAGATACGCAGTATTTT. This encodes CASSSDLTSTDTQYF.

This chain connects TRBV11-2 to TRBJ2-7, with D perhaps matching TRBD2 (5 bases). CDR1 and CDR2 from the germline V gene are SGHAT and FQNNGV. V lost 3 bases to trimming and J lost 3 bases, with 15 bases between them. The CDR3 covers 15 residues. The CDR3 region is CASSLAGSRDYEQYF. CDR3 coding DNA: TGTGCCAGCAGCTTGGCCGGGTCGAGGGACTACGAGCAGTACTTC.

The rearrangement joins TRBV28 to TRBJ2-7; unclear D gene. The V gene's germline CDR1 is MDHEN and CDR2 SYDVKM. V dropped 3 bases and J dropped 6 bases, with 12 bases sitting between them. There are 13 residues in the CDR3. In DNA form, the CDR3 reads TGTGCCAGCAGTTTCCCCCCGGCCTCCGAGCAGTACTTC. Its protein product is CASSFPPASEQYF.

The gene calls are TRBV2 and TRBJ2-1; perhaps TRBD2 as D (6 bases). The CDR3 length is 20 residues. The germline V gene encodes CDR1 SNHLY and CDR2 FYNNEI. V shed 5 bases and J shed 7 bases, with 33 bases lying between them. Written as DNA, the CDR3 is TGTGCCAGCAGTCTCCGGACGCTCGTGGTGATCGGGAGCCGCTGGAATGAGCAGTTCTTC. Its protein product is CASSLRTLVVIGSRWNEQFF.

This clone was detected only a few times. V usage is TRBV7-8 and J usage is TRBJ2-2, with 10 nucleotides matching TRBD2. V shed 5 bases, J shed 6 bases, and the junction held 21 bases outside the gene matches. The CDR3 totals 20 residues. The germline V gene has CDR1 SGHVS and CDR2 FQNEAQ. The CDR3 DNA is TGTGCCAGCAGCCTGTCACCACCGGGACTAGCGAGAAAGGGCGCCGGGGAGCTGTTTTTT. The encoded protein is CASSLSPPGLARKGAGELFF.

Regarding this clone: A much bigger clone sits one base away, suggesting this may be a read error. The same CDR3 also results from other DNA sequences found in this sample. The rearrangement joins TRBV10-2 to TRBJ2-2, with D hard to call. CDR3 length: 14 amino acids. V lost 7 bases and J 0 bases, leaving 9 bases between the germline ends. CDR1 and CDR2 from the germline V gene are WSHSY and SAAADI. The CDR3 here is CASKGGANTGELFF. The CDR3 DNA is TGCGCCAGCAAGGGCGGTGCGAACACCGGGGAGCTGTTTTTT.

This clone turned up a few times. The chain carries TRBV5-4 and TRBJ1-2; 7 bases fit TRBD1. The CDR3 runs 14 residues. The germline CDR1 and CDR2 sequences are SGHNT and YYREEE (reference sequence). V gave up 5 bases and J gave up 2 bases; unmatched junction bases: 6. The CDR3 spells CASRRTGGNYGYTF. The CDR3 nucleotides read TGTGCCAGCAGAAGGACAGGAGGGAACTATGGCTACACCTTC.

The genes are TRBV2 and TRBJ2-1, with TRBD2 matching 14 bases. Germline CDR1 SNHLY, CDR2 FYNNEI. This CDR3 comprises 15 residues. Trimming at V came to 8 bases and at J to 6 bases, leaving 6 bases not matched to a gene. The DNA for the CDR3 is TGTGCCAGCTGTAGACTAGCGGGAGGGCCCAATGAGCAGTTCTTC. Protein: CASCRLAGGPNEQFF.

This clone turned up a few times. The chain recombines TRBV15 with TRBJ2-1, with D perhaps TRBD2 (5 bases). CDR1 and CDR2 (germline): LNHNV, YYDKDF (reference sequence). The CDR3 is made up of 14 amino acids. Trimming cost V 0 bases and J 9 bases, with 12 bases left between them. CDR3 amino acids: CATSRDRGRTEQFF. The DNA of the CDR3 is TGTGCCACCAGCAGAGATCGAGGGCGGACTGAGCAGTTCTTC.

V usage is TRBV7-9 and J usage is TRBJ1-3, with D possibly TRBD1 on 6 matching bases. Germline CDR1 and CDR2: SEHNR and FQNEAQ (reference sequence). Trimming removed 4 bases from V and 0 bases from J, with 19 bases in between. CDR3 length: 18 amino acids. CDR3 residues: CASSSWGRDPGSGNTIYF. The DNA of the CDR3 is TGTGCCAGCAGCTCCTGGGGGCGGGACCCCGGCTCTGGAAACACCATATATTTT. The whole variable domain, remainder taken from reference TRBV7-9 and TRBJ1-3, is DTGVSQNPRHKITKRGQNVTFRCDPISEHNRLYWYRQTLGQGPEFLTYFQNEAQLEKSRLLSDRFSAERPKGSFSTLEIQRTEQGDSAMYLCASSSWGRDPGSGNTIYFGEGSWLTVV.

This clone was found a few times. This rearrangement joins TRBV2 to TRBJ2-2; no firm D call. CDR3 size: 11 residues. In germline, CDR1 is SNHLY, CDR2 FYNNEI. The V gene lost 5 bases and the J gene lost 7 bases, with 5 bases spanning the gap. The CDR3 sequence: CASSISGELFF. The CDR3 nucleotides are TGTGCCAGCAGTATCAGCGGGGAGCTGTTTTTT.

The chain has TRBV5-1 and TRBJ2-7; 8 positions agree with TRBD1. V gave up 3 bases and J gave up 3 bases; unmatched junction bases: 8. Germline loops: CDR1 SGHRS, CDR2 YFSETQ. The CDR3 has 15 amino acids. The CDR3 DNA sequence: TGCGCCAGCAGCTCCACAGGGGGTGGGCACTACGAGCAGTACTTC. Its protein is CASSSTGGGHYEQYF. The whole variable domain, filled in from reference TRBV5-1 and TRBJ2-7, reads KAGVTQTPRYLIKTRGQQVTLSCSPISGHRSVSWYQQTPGQGLQFLFEYFSETQRNKGNFPGRFSGRQFSNSRSEMNVSTLELGDSALYLCASSSTGGGHYEQYFGPGTRLTVT.

As DNA, the CDR3 is TGTGCCAGCAGGGACCCGGGGTTGGGGTCCTACGAGCAGTACTTC. Translated: CASRDPGLGSYEQYF. The chain carries TRBV25-1 and TRBJ2-7, with D maybe TRBD2 (5 bases). The CDR3 sequence is 15 residues long. CDR1 is MGHDK, CDR2 SYGVNS, per germline. V was trimmed by 6 bases and J by 1 base, leaving 16 bases between them.

The rearrangement uses TRBV2 and TRBJ1-4, with D hard to call. Germline V gives CDR1 SNHLY, CDR2 FYNNEI. This CDR3 is built from 15 residues. Trimming took off 5 bases at V and 0 bases at J, with 10 bases between the two ends. This chain's CDR3 is CASSRYTSTNEKLFF. As DNA, the CDR3 is TGTGCCAGCAGTCGATACACCTCAACTAATGAAAAACTGTTTTTT.